Listed below are T cell receptor beta chains from one sample, sequenced in a study of OX40 agonist ivuxolimab in advanced cancers. Produced via immunoSEQ multiplex PCR; TCRdb's table is partial and in-frame only. The sample lists 70,000 or so clones, about 90% seen once, with just over 14% in the top ten. Sequencing was performed on CD4+ or CD8+ T cells sorted from blood, taken in a trial of the OX40 agonist ivuxolimab. Receptor source: an adult with an advanced solid tumor such as melanoma, head and neck, liver or kidney cancer. Both conserved end residues are part of each CDR3. A D gene is named only where the DNA matches it firmly. Size is stated for part of the rows, as once, few or many counts, or as a class when the clone is expanded.

clone_size	v_call	j_call	d_call	cdr3_aa	cdr3_nt
NA	TRBV7-8	TRBJ1-5	NA	CASSPQGFSNQPQHF	TGTGCCAGCAGCCCACAGGGTTTTAGCAATCAGCCCCAGCATTTT
NA	TRBV5-1	TRBJ2-1	TRBD2	CASSTDWGLAGVHEQFF	TGCGCCAGCAGCACGGACTGGGGACTAGCGGGAGTGCATGAGCAGTTCTTC
NA	TRBV28	TRBJ1-2	TRBD1	CASSLNRGLGYTF	TGTGCCAGCAGTTTAAACAGGGGTCTTGGCTACACCTTC
NA	TRBV5-1	TRBJ2-2	TRBD1	CASSLQGADTGELFF	TGCGCCAGCAGCTTACAGGGGGCGGACACCGGGGAGCTGTTTTTT
NA	TRBV6-1	TRBJ2-5	TRBD1	CASSEFDRGEQETQYF	TGTGCCAGCAGTGAATTTGACAGGGGGGAACAAGAGACCCAGTACTTC
NA	TRBV30	TRBJ1-2	NA	CAWSLKGGVRYGYTF	TGTGCCTGGAGCCTAAAAGGGGGTGTTAGGTATGGCTACACCTTC
NA	TRBV27	TRBJ1-2	TRBD1	CASSPPDRVAGYTF	TGTGCCAGCAGTCCGCCCGACAGGGTTGCTGGCTACACCTTC
NA	TRBV25-1	TRBJ2-7	NA	CASSEGALSYEQYF	TGTGCCAGCAGTGAGGGGGCCCTCTCCTACGAGCAGTACTTC
once	TRBV5-6	TRBJ2-1	NA	CASSWGDNEQFF	TGTGCCAGCAGCTGGGGTGACAATGAGCAGTTCTTC
NA	TRBV4-3	TRBJ2-2	NA	CASSQFFDPGVTGELFF	TGCGCCAGCAGCCAATTCTTTGATCCGGGCGTCACCGGGGAGCTGTTTTTT
NA	TRBV13	TRBJ2-5	TRBD1	CASSPTRQGLDETQYF	TGTGCCAGCAGCCCAACTCGACAGGGTCTTGACGAGACCCAGTACTTC
NA	TRBV4-3	TRBJ1-3	TRBD1	CASSQDPTGALTGNTIYF	TGCGCCAGCAGCCAGGACCCGACAGGGGCGCTTACTGGAAACACCATATATTTT
NA	TRBV19	TRBJ2-1	NA	CATGPGLEQFF	TGTGCCACCGGACCCGGCCTCGAGCAGTTCTTC
NA	TRBV4-1	TRBJ2-5	NA	CASSQMGLQETQYF	TGCGCCAGCAGCCAGATGGGCCTCCAAGAGACCCAGTACTTC
NA	TRBV5-4	TRBJ1-5	TRBD1	CASSYGPPGGAGQPQHF	TGTGCCAGCTCCTACGGCCCGCCAGGGGGCGCGGGTCAGCCCCAGCATTTT
NA	TRBV19	TRBJ2-5	NA	CASSRTWGETQYF	TGTGCCAGTAGCAGAACTTGGGGAGAGACCCAGTACTTC
once	TRBV28	TRBJ2-3	NA	CASSRLVATQYF	TGTGCCAGCAGTCGACTAGTGGCTACGCAGTATTTT
NA	TRBV7-8	TRBJ2-3	TRBD2	CASSKHSGNPDTQYF	TGTGCCAGCAGCAAACATAGCGGGAACCCAGATACGCAGTATTTT
once	TRBV7-9	TRBJ2-1	NA	CASSLSNEQFF	TGTGCCAGCAGCTTAAGCAATGAGCAGTTCTTC
NA	TRBV4-1	TRBJ2-7	TRBD2	CASSPGLAYEQYF	TGCGCCAGCAGCCCGGGACTAGCGTACGAGCAGTACTTC
NA	TRBV15	TRBJ2-1	TRBD2	CATSGEREGRNEQFF	TGTGCCACCAGCGGGGAGCGGGAGGGCCGAAATGAGCAGTTCTTC